The 5 T cell receptor beta chains given below trace back to one sample, sequenced in a study of blood T cell repertoires in COVID-19. Assay: immunoSEQ multiplex PCR; the TCRdb copy retains only in-frame clones and omits some. This table has 120,000 or so clones, around nine tenths appearing once. Sequencing input: peripheral blood. These receptor sequences come from a man in his fifties or sixties with acute or convalescent COVID-19.

This chain links TRBV19 with TRBJ1-1; 7 bases are shared with TRBD1. There are 14 residues in the CDR3. V lost 5 bases and J lost 1; bases outside the gene matches: 4. CDR1 is LNHDA and CDR2 is SQIVND in the germline V gene (reference sequence). CDR3 bases: TGTGCCAGTAGTCGTCGGGACAGGAACACTGAAGCTTTCTTT. The encoded protein is CASSRRDRNTEAFF.

This rearrangement joins TRBV18 to TRBJ1-1, with 11 bases matching TRBD1. V was pared by 3 bases and J by 12 bases, with 12 bases of the junction left unmatched. CDR1 is KGHSH and CDR2 is LQKENI in the germline V gene. This CDR3 is built from 15 residues. The CDR3 loop reads CASSPSNRDRGMTFF. CDR3 bases: TGTGCCAGCTCACCGTCCAACCGGGACAGGGGGATGACTTTCTTT.

The V gene is TRBV19, the J gene TRBJ1-2; D is undetermined. The CDR3 contains 15 residues. Germline loops: CDR1 LNHDA, CDR2 SQIVND (reference sequence). V was cut by 4 bases and J by 5 bases, with 17 bases left in between. As DNA, the CDR3 is TGTGCCAGTAGTACCCGCACAGACGGTACTTATGGCTACACCTTC. Its protein is CASSTRTDGTYGYTF.

The chain carries TRBV27 and TRBJ2-1; TRBD1 agrees at 9 bases. The ends lost 4 bases at V and 6 bases at J; junction bases unmatched: 10. CDR3 size: 16 residues. Germline V CDR1 and CDR2: MNHEY, SMNVEV (reference sequence). The CDR3 sequence is CASSSPTGTGINEQFF. DNA for the CDR3: TGTGCCAGCAGTTCTCCAACCGGGACAGGGATCAATGAGCAGTTCTTC.

The V gene is TRBV5-1, the J gene TRBJ2-1, with no clear D. Germline assignment: CDR1 SGHRS and CDR2 YFSETQ. The CDR3 has 16 amino acids. The V end was cut by 0 bases, the J end by 1 base, with 11 bases between. DNA of the CDR3: TGCGCCAGCAGCTTGGGAGGATCTTCATCCTACAATGAGCAGTTCTTC. Protein: CASSLGGSSSYNEQFF.